These 11 T cell receptor beta chains originate from one sample sequenced in a study of neoadjuvant anti-PD-1 for oral cavity cancer. Assay used: immunoSEQ multiplex PCR; TCRdb lists only in-frame clones, some missing. This sample has 6,000 to 7,500 clones, with roughly 74% found just once. The sample was PBMCs, taken before nivolumab (anti-PD-1) treatment. Every receptor here comes from a person between 35 and 79 years old with oral cavity squamous cell carcinoma.

This chain connects TRBV10-3 to TRBJ1-1; TRBD1 agrees at 8 bases. V trimming: 6 bases; J trimming: 0 bases; junction bases outside the gene matches: 6. Germline V CDR1 and CDR2: ENHRY, SYGVKD. The CDR3 totals 15 residues. The CDR3 is CAISVQGGMNTEAFF. In DNA form, the CDR3 reads TGTGCCATCAGCGTACAGGGGGGCATGAACACTGAAGCTTTCTTT.

This sequence joins TRBV5-1 and TRBJ2-3, with D uncertain. V was clipped by 2 bases and J by 2 bases, with 12 bases between them. The length of the CDR3 is 15 residues. Looked up from germline, CDR1 is SGHRS and CDR2 is YFSETQ. CDR3 DNA sequence: TGCGCCAGCAGCTTTAACAGCGAACCCACAGATACGCAGTATTTT. Translating gives CASSFNSEPTDTQYF.

This clone was seen only once. The rearrangement uses TRBV2 and TRBJ1-5; 10 nucleotides match TRBD1. V gave up 3 bases and J gave up 5 bases; unmatched junction bases: 10. The germline V gene has CDR1 SNHLY and CDR2 FYNNEI. The length of the CDR3 is 17 residues. The CDR3 coding sequence is TGTGCCAGCAGTGAGGGACAGGGGCGCACCCACCATCAGCCCCAGCATTTT. This encodes CASSEGQGRTHHQPQHF.

This clone appeared a single time. The chain carries TRBV27 and TRBJ2-7, with D tentatively TRBD1 or TRBD2 (5 bases each). The CDR3 extends over 16 amino acids. Germline V gene data show CDR1 as MNHEY and CDR2 as SMNVEV (reference sequence). Deletions cut 0 bases from V and 0 bases from J, with 12 bases between. This chain's CDR3 is CASSLSVGDHSYEQYF. For the CDR3, the DNA is TGTGCCAGCAGTTTATCGGTGGGGGACCACTCCTACGAGCAGTACTTC.

CDR3 bases: TGTGCCAGTAGTAGGGGGACTTTGGGCACAGATACGCAGTATTTT. It specifies CASSRGTLGTDTQYF. The chain recombines TRBV19 with TRBJ2-3; possible D gene TRBD2, 6 bases. V gave up 4 bases and J gave up 1 base, with 12 bases separating them. This CDR3 comprises 15 residues. Per germline, CDR1 LNHDA and CDR2 SQIVND (reference sequence). The full variable domain, its missing parts supplied by reference TRBV19 and TRBJ2-3, is DGGITQSPKYLFRKEGQNVTLSCEQNLNHDAMYWYRQDPGQGLRLIYYSQIVNDFQKGDIAEGYSVSREKKESFPLTVTSAQKNPTAFYLCASSRGTLGTDTQYFGPGTRLTVL.

This clone was detected a few times. The chain links TRBV19 to TRBJ1-5; D is perhaps TRBD1 (6 bases). Germline V gene lookup returns CDR1 LNHDA and CDR2 SQIVND (reference sequence). The CDR3 loop spans 15 amino acids. Trimming stripped 4 bases from V and 0 bases from J, with 10 bases between. In DNA, the CDR3 is TGTGCCAGTAGTAGACAGGACTATAGCAATCAGCCCCAGCATTTT. Its protein product is CASSRQDYSNQPQHF.

This clone was seen a single time. The chain has TRBV6-5 and TRBJ1-2, with 7 bases aligning to TRBD1. Germline values: CDR1 MNHEY, CDR2 SVGAGI. The V and J ends lost 5 bases and 8 bases, in that order; junction bases with no gene match: 5. This CDR3 spans 12 amino acids. DNA for the CDR3: TGTGCCAGCAGTCCAGGGGGGGAAGGCTACACCTTC. The encoded protein is CASSPGGEGYTF.

The chain recombines TRBV5-1 with TRBJ2-7; 8 bases line up with TRBD2. V was clipped by 1 base and J by 5 bases; unmatched bases: 8. CDR3 size: 15 residues. The germline V gene encodes CDR1 SGHRS and CDR2 YFSETQ. The CDR3 region has the DNA TGCGCCAGCAGCTTGATGGGTAGCGGGGCCCACGAGCAGTACTTC. Amino acids: CASSLMGSGAHEQYF.

The chain employs TRBV5-4 and TRBJ1-6, with 7 bases lining up with TRBD1. This CDR3 is built from 13 residues. The germline V gene has CDR1 SGHNT and CDR2 YYREEE (reference sequence). V shed 2 bases and J 11 bases; nucleotides not matched to a gene: 4. This CDR3 is CASSFDRDTPLHF. CDR3 coding DNA: TGTGCCAGCAGCTTTGACAGGGACACACCCCTCCACTTT.

The chain recombines TRBV7-2 with TRBJ1-2, with 9 positions matching TRBD1. Germline V gives CDR1 SGHTA, CDR2 FQGNSA. V shed 0 bases and J 4 bases; nucleotides not matched to a gene: 3. This CDR3 has 15 residues. The CDR3 protein is CASSLAGQGTYGYTF. The CDR3 DNA reads as TGTGCCAGCAGCTTAGCGGGACAGGGAACCTATGGCTACACCTTC.

V usage is TRBV6-1 and J usage is TRBJ2-2, with 9 nucleotides matching TRBD2. Germline trimming cut 0 bases from V and 6 bases from J; bases unmatched to any gene: 2. CDR3 length: 15 amino acids. CDR1 MNHNS and CDR2 SASEGT come from the germline V gene. The CDR3 region is CASSEAAGGPGELFF. In DNA, the CDR3 is TGTGCCAGCAGTGAAGCGGCGGGGGGGCCCGGGGAGCTGTTTTTT.